The 19 T cell receptor beta chains below all came from one sample that was sequenced in a study of molecular identifiers for immune sequencing clone quantification. TCRdb called the PCR reads again in MiXCR, with one record for every CDR3 protein. The table has some 320,000 distinct CDR3 sequences, 24% seen once; the top ten hold around 0.76%. Sequencing input: naive CD8+ T cells from blood, with Jurkat cell RNA spiked in. Subset noted: FACS-sorted CD8+CD4-CCR7+CD45RA+ naive T cells. The receptors here all came from a human donor in good health. Some libraries in this study had Jurkat cell RNA spiked in.

V gene TRBV12-3 or TRBV12-4 combines with J gene TRBJ2-7; possibly TRBD1 or TRBD2 for D (5 bases each). This CDR3 spans 14 amino acids. V was pared by 7 bases and J by 3 bases, with 16 bases between. The CDR3 sequence is CASTIEGRFYEQYF. The CDR3 DNA follows: TGTGCCAGCACTATTGAGGGACGGTTCTACGAGCAGTACTTC.

A few counts support this clonotype. CDR3 in DNA: TGCGCCAGCAGCCGGACGGACCTGAACACTGAAGCTTTCTTT. Translated: CASSRTDLNTEAFF. The rearrangement joins TRBV4-3 to TRBJ1-1; no definite D call. This CDR3 contains 14 residues. Per germline, CDR1 LGHNA and CDR2 YSLEER. Trimming removed 4 bases at V and 0 bases at J, with 9 bases between.

About this clonotype itself: A much larger clonotype is one base distant, so this may be a read error. The chain recombines TRBV12-3 or TRBV12-4 with TRBJ2-3, with D possibly matching TRBD1 (6 bases). The CDR3 extends over 15 amino acids. The CDR3 nucleotides read TGTGCCAGCAGTTTATCAGACAGGAGCACAGATACGCGGTATTTT. This codes for CASSLSDRSTDTRYF.

This clonotype has a count of ten or more. The genes are TRBV20-1 and TRBJ2-7, with 12 bases lining up with TRBD2. Germline trimming cut 2 bases from V and 4 bases from J; bases unmatched to any gene: 9. Germline-derived CDR1 and CDR2 are DFQATT and SNEGSKA (reference sequence). CDR3 length: 16 residues. The CDR3: CSARTRPGTSGYEQYF. Here the CDR3 DNA reads TGCAGTGCTAGAACACGACCCGGGACTAGCGGGTACGAGCAGTACTTC.

This clonotype was picked up a small number of times. The rearrangement joins TRBV5-6 to TRBJ1-3, with a weak D call TRBD1 (6 bases). This CDR3 spans 14 amino acids. Trimming stripped 4 bases from V and 3 bases from J, with 11 bases between. CDR1 and CDR2 (germline): SGHDT, YYEEEE. CDR3 in amino acids: CASSLRQDGNTIYF. CDR3 in DNA: TGTGCCAGCAGCCTAAGACAGGATGGAAACACCATATATTTT.

The chain has TRBV4-1 and TRBJ1-5; D unclear. CDR3 size: 15 residues. V was clipped by 0 bases and J by 2 bases, with 8 bases between them. CDR1 MGHRA and CDR2 YSYEKL come from the germline V gene. CDR3 sequence reads: CASSQEDSGNQPQHF. The CDR3, as DNA: TGCGCCAGCAGCCAAGAGGACTCCGGCAATCAGCCCCAGCATTTT.

The chain links TRBV27 to TRBJ1-2; D uncertain. Between the trimmed V and J ends, which lost 5 bases and 4 bases, there was a span of 11 bases. The germline V gene encodes CDR1 MNHEY and CDR2 SMNVEV (reference sequence). The CDR3 loop spans 13 amino acids. CDR3 in amino acids: CASSREVGYGYTF. The CDR3 DNA sequence: TGTGCCAGCAGTAGGGAGGTCGGCTATGGCTACACCTTC.

Regarding this clonotype: This could be a read error, since a much larger clone is one nucleotide away. V gene TRBV5-1 combines with J gene TRBJ2-7; TRBD1 aligns across 7 bases. Germline assignment: CDR1 SGHRS and CDR2 YFSETQ. The length of the CDR3 is 14 residues. This CDR3 reads CDSSLEDRPHEQYF. For the CDR3, the DNA is TGCGACAGCAGCTTGGAGGACAGGCCCCACGAGCAGTACTTC.

This clonotype was observed a handful of times. This chain connects TRBV3-1 to TRBJ2-2; D is uncertain. The CDR3 has 19 residues. Germline CDR1 reads LGHDT; CDR2 reads YNNKEL (reference sequence). V was trimmed by 0 bases and J by 5 bases, leaving 22 bases between them. CDR3 sequence reads: CASSQDWFRAAFMTGELFF. For the CDR3, the DNA is TGTGCCAGCAGCCAAGATTGGTTTAGGGCCGCCTTTATGACCGGGGAGCTGTTTTTT.

This clonotype was picked up many times. The V gene is TRBV4-1, the J gene TRBJ2-7; 7 nucleotides match TRBD2. The CDR3 has 15 residues. V trimming: 1 base; J trimming: 4 bases; junction bases outside the gene matches: 7. Germline CDR1 MGHRA, CDR2 YSYEKL. CDR3 amino acids: CASSQVWQGGYEQYF. DNA for the CDR3: TGCGCCAGCAGCCAAGTTTGGCAGGGAGGGTACGAGCAGTACTTC.

This clonotype was recorded at least ten times. The chain has TRBV7-9 and TRBJ1-4; D remains unclear. V lost 8 bases and J lost 4, with 14 bases in between. The CDR3 loop spans 14 amino acids. CDR1 is SEHNR and CDR2 is FQNEAQ in the germline V gene (reference sequence). CDR3 in amino acids: CASDSSSDNEKLFF. In DNA form, the CDR3 reads TGTGCCAGCGATTCATCCAGCGATAATGAAAAACTGTTTTTT.

As regards this clonotype: At one boundary the junction diverges from the germline segment, which might be a read error. The chain employs TRBV9 and TRBJ2-3; TRBD1 agrees at 8 bases. The CDR3 is 15 amino acids. Germline-derived CDR1 and CDR2 are SGDLS and YYNGEE. DNA for the CDR3: TGTGTCAGCAGCGTAGACAGGGGATTCACAGATACGCAGTATTTT. Translating gives CVSSVDRGFTDTQYF. Complete variable domain (other parts from reference TRBV9 and TRBJ2-3): DSGVTQTPKHLITATGQRVTLRCSPRSGDLSVYWYQQSLDQGLQFLIQYYNGEERAKGNILERFSAQQFPDLHSELNLSSLELGDSALYFCVSSVDRGFTDTQYFGPGTRLTVL.

This clonotype appeared a few times. The chain links TRBV12-3 or TRBV12-4 to TRBJ2-2; no definite D call. The CDR3 length is 14 residues. Trimming shortened V by 10 bases and J by 5 bases, and 17 bases separated the two germline ends. As DNA, the CDR3 is TGTGCCACCGCGGACCCCCTCCGAACCGGGGAGCTGTTTTTT. Amino acid sequence: CATADPLRTGELFF.

In this sample, this clonotype turned up many times. In DNA form, the CDR3 reads TGCAGCGTTGAAGACCCCTTAGCGGGCAGCACAGATACGCAGTATTTT. Translating it yields CSVEDPLAGSTDTQYF. J is TRBJ2-3 and V is TRBV29-1, with TRBD2 identical over 7 bases. With V trimmed by 0 bases and J by 0 bases, 6 bases remained unmatched. The germline V gene encodes CDR1 SQVTM and CDR2 ANQGSEA. This CDR3 is built from 16 residues.

Here the CDR3 DNA reads TGCGCCAGCAGCCAAGCGCGGGGGGTAAATAACATTCAGTACTTC. It yields the protein CASSQARGVNNIQYF. This rearrangement joins TRBV4-1 to TRBJ2-4; TRBD2 matches 8 bases. This CDR3 has 15 amino acids. J was trimmed by 7 bases and V by 1 base; bases with no gene match: 6. CDR1 and CDR2 (germline): MGHRA, YSYEKL.

This clonotype has just a few counts. J is TRBJ2-3 and V is TRBV7-2, with TRBD2 matching 14 bases. Germline CDR1 and CDR2: SGHTA and FQGNSA. V shed 5 bases and J 4 bases; nucleotides not matched to a gene: 5. The CDR3 is 16 residues long. The DNA for the CDR3 is TGTGCCAGCAGCCAGGGACTAGCGGGGGTAGCAGATACGCAGTATTTT. Residues: CASSQGLAGVADTQYF.

At least ten counts were recorded for this clonotype. The chain couples TRBV9 to TRBJ2-3; a possible D gene is TRBD2 (6 bases). V was cut by 0 bases and J by 0 bases, with 23 bases left in between. The CDR3 is made up of 20 amino acids. The germline V gene has CDR1 SGDLS and CDR2 YYNGEE. The CDR3 sequence is CASSVEPLGARTTSTDTQYF. The CDR3 bases are TGTGCCAGCAGCGTAGAACCCCTTGGAGCCAGGACTACTAGCACAGATACGCAGTATTTT. Complete variable domain (other parts from reference TRBV9 and TRBJ2-3): DSGVTQTPKHLITATGQRVTLRCSPRSGDLSVYWYQQSLDQGLQFLIQYYNGEERAKGNILERFSAQQFPDLHSELNLSSLELGDSALYFCASSVEPLGARTTSTDTQYFGPGTRLTVL.

The J gene is TRBJ2-7, the V gene TRBV2, with TRBD2 as a possible D gene (6 bases). Germline V gives CDR1 SNHLY, CDR2 FYNNEI. V was cut by 1 base and J by 7 bases, with 14 bases left in between. The CDR3 has 14 amino acids. For the CDR3, the DNA is TGTGCCAGCAGTGAAGGACTAGGGGTACAGGAGCAGTACTTC. Translation gives CASSEGLGVQEQYF.

The rearrangement joins TRBV4-3 to TRBJ2-3, with D unresolved. V lost 1 base to trimming and J lost 3 bases, with 11 bases between them. Germline V gene sequence: CDR1 LGHNA, CDR2 YSLEER. This CDR3 is built from 15 residues. In DNA form, the CDR3 reads TGCGCCAGCAGCCAAGGGACCTCTATTACAGATACGCAGTATTTT. Translation gives CASSQGTSITDTQYF.